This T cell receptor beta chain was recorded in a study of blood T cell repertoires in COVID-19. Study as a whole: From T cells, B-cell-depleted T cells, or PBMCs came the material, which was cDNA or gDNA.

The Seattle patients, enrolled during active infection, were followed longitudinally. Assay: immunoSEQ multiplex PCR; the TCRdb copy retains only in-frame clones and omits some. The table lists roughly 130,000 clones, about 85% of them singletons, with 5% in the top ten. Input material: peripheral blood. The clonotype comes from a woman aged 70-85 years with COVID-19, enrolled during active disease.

In nucleotides, the CDR3 is TGTGCCAGCAAAAGTCTCTCGGGGAGCAATCAGCCCCAGCATTTT. Translated: CASKSLSGSNQPQHF. The chain has TRBV6-6 and TRBJ1-5; D is ambiguous. The CDR3 is 15 residues long. Germline-derived CDR1 and CDR2 are MNHNY and SVGAGI (reference sequence). Trimming left V 7 bases short and J 1 base short, with 14 bases between.